This entry is about one T cell receptor beta chain. The antigen remains undetermined. The cDNA had a unique molecular identifier and a template-switch universal primer site. One entry per CDR3 protein, called by TCRdb with MiXCR from the 5' RACE reads. The table shows 1.5 million to 2 million distinct CDR3 sequences, with roughly a third occurring only once. These data are taken from a study of identical twins. The study, taken as a whole, reports: The study reached conclusions through statistical analysis that was cross-sectional, not following the same donors. For monozygotic twins, models underestimated out-of-frame TCR alpha sharing. Because invariant MAIT and iNKT cells could be present, zero-insertion analyses could be partly confounded.

The germline V gene encodes CDR1 LNHNV and CDR2 YYDKDF (reference sequence). Trimming stripped 2 bases from V and 0 bases from J, with 5 bases between. This CDR3 comprises 13 residues. Input material: cord blood. This chain joins TRBV15 and TRBJ2-7; D gene unclear. This clonotype originated in a newborn girl in good health. In nucleotides, the CDR3 is TGTGCCACCAGCAGACCGGGCTCCTACGAGCAGTACTTC. Protein product: CATSRPGSYEQYF. Using reference TRBV15 and TRBJ2-7 for the parts outside the CDR3, the full variable domain is DAMVIQNPRYQVTQFGKPVTLSCSQTLNHNVMYWYQQKSSQAPKLLFHYYDKDFNNEADTPDNFQSRRPNTSFCFLDIRSPGLGDTAMYLCATSRPGSYEQYFGPGTRLTVT.